These 29 T cell receptor beta chains were all obtained from the same sample, sequenced in a study of blood T cell repertoires in COVID-19 (TCRdb year 2020). Library preparation used the immunoSEQ multiplex PCR assay. Drawn from immuneACCESS, this table holds only the in-frame rearrangements with V and J called that TCRdb kept. Clones are partly lost; checked studies trace under half to an unresolved V gene and leave the rest unexplained. The sample includes under 75,000 clones, with 81% observed a single time. Clones ranked in the top ten supply under 30% of the sample. Sequences were obtained from peripheral blood. The receptors here all came from a woman of 80 years or more with active or convalescent COVID-19.

The rearrangement joins TRBV12-3 or TRBV12-4 to TRBJ1-1, with a weak D call TRBD1 (6 bases). The CDR3 is 12 residues long. Trimming took off 1 base at V and 8 bases at J, with 8 bases between the two ends. CDR3 amino acids: CASSLGTAEAFF. The DNA of the CDR3 is TGTGCCAGCAGTTTAGGGACAGCCGAAGCTTTCTTT.

The V and J genes are TRBV19 and TRBJ2-1; 11 positions agree with TRBD2. CDR3 size: 14 residues. V lost 10 bases, J lost 4 bases, and 6 bases stayed unmatched. The germline gives CDR1 LNHDA, CDR2 SQIVND (reference sequence). CDR3 sequence reads: CATGPSGGYNEQFF. The CDR3 DNA follows: TGTGCCACCGGACCTAGCGGGGGGTACAATGAGCAGTTCTTC.

The V and J genes are TRBV5-1 and TRBJ1-1, with no clear D. Germline V CDR1 and CDR2: SGHRS, YFSETQ. CDR3 size: 9 residues. V was trimmed by 1 base and J by 11 bases, leaving 3 bases between them. This CDR3 is CASSLRAFF. The CDR3 bases are TGCGCCAGCAGCTTGCGTGCTTTCTTT.

J is TRBJ2-5 and V is TRBV5-1; 9 positions match TRBD2. With 3 bases clipped from V and 4 bases from J, the junction kept 4 bases outside the gene matches. This CDR3 contains 14 residues. Germline CDR1 reads SGHRS; CDR2 reads YFSETQ. In nucleotides, the CDR3 is TGCGCCAGCAGCTATAGCGGGGGCGCAGAGACCCAGTACTTC. Its translation is CASSYSGGAETQYF.

V is TRBV11-2 and J is TRBJ1-1; D not certain. CDR1 is SGHAT and CDR2 is FQNNGV in the germline V gene. This CDR3 region has 14 residues. The V and J ends lost 3 bases and 4 bases respectively, with 12 bases between them. CDR3 sequence: CASSFLGGSTEAFF. In DNA, the CDR3 is TGTGCCAGCAGCTTTCTTGGCGGCAGCACTGAAGCTTTCTTT.

The chain carries TRBV6-6 and TRBJ1-2, with D unresolved. V was trimmed by 7 bases and J by 0 bases, leaving 12 bases between them. The CDR3 covers 14 residues. The germline V gene encodes CDR1 MNHNY and CDR2 SVGAGI (reference sequence). The CDR3 loop reads CASIAGSANYGYTF. DNA of the CDR3: TGTGCCAGCATAGCGGGATCAGCTAACTATGGCTACACCTTC.

The rearrangement uses TRBV28 and TRBJ2-5, with 7 bases aligning to TRBD1. V lost 6 bases, J lost 4 bases, and 5 bases stayed unmatched. Germline CDR1 is MDHEN and CDR2 is SYDVKM. The CDR3 runs 13 residues. The CDR3 region is CASRRTGSETQYF. The CDR3 coding sequence is TGTGCCAGCAGAAGGACAGGTTCAGAGACCCAGTACTTC.

The chain is built from TRBV9 and TRBJ2-7; 8 nucleotides match TRBD2. J was trimmed by 6 bases and V by 0 bases; bases with no gene match: 5. This CDR3 has 14 amino acids. Looked up from germline, CDR1 is SGDLS and CDR2 is YYNGEE. The CDR3 region has the DNA TGTGCCAGCAGCGTAGGTGGACTAGCTTCCGAGCAGTACTTC. Translation: CASSVGGLASEQYF.

V usage is TRBV9 and J usage is TRBJ1-1; a possible D gene is TRBD1 (5 bases). This CDR3 contains 15 residues. Trimming removed 4 bases at V and 7 bases at J, with 20 bases between. Germline CDR1 and CDR2: SGDLS and YYNGEE. The CDR3 DNA reads as TGTGCCAGCAGCAGAAACCCCCCGGGGGAAGGTGAAGCTTTCTTT. The encoded protein is CASSRNPPGEGEAFF.

The gene calls are TRBV28 and TRBJ2-1; possible D gene TRBD1, 5 bases. With 3 bases removed from V and 4 bases from J, the gap between germline ends came to 16 bases. CDR1 is MDHEN, CDR2 SYDVKM, per germline. This CDR3 is 16 amino acids long. CDR3 sequence reads: CASSFLDTGLYNEQFF. The CDR3 bases are TGTGCCAGCAGTTTCTTGGACACTGGGTTATACAATGAGCAGTTCTTC.

The rearrangement links TRBV7-6 to TRBJ2-7; D unresolved. V was pared by 2 bases and J by 0 bases, with 11 bases between. The CDR3 is 15 residues long. Germline CDR1 and CDR2: SGHVS and FNYEAQ. The CDR3 reads CASSLLGSSSYEQYF. Here the CDR3 DNA reads TGTGCCAGCAGCTTACTAGGTTCCAGCTCCTACGAGCAGTACTTC.

The chain is built from TRBV6-2 or TRBV6-3 and TRBJ2-5; no reliable D call. The germline V and J ends were trimmed by 0 bases and 9 bases, with 14 bases remaining between them. The germline gives CDR1 MNHEY, CDR2 SVGEGT. This CDR3 region has 14 residues. Written as DNA, the CDR3 is TGTGCCAGCAGTTACTCTAAATCCCCCGAGGCCCAGTACTTC. Encoded protein: CASSYSKSPEAQYF.

The chain combines TRBV9 with TRBJ2-5; TRBD2 is a possible D gene (7 bases). This CDR3 is built from 16 residues. In germline, CDR1 is SGDLS, CDR2 YYNGEE. Between the trimmed V and J ends, which lost 0 bases and 0 bases, there was a span of 12 bases. The CDR3 spells CASSVAGGGYQETQYF. The CDR3 DNA is TGTGCCAGCAGCGTAGCGGGCGGGGGCTACCAAGAGACCCAGTACTTC.

This chain links TRBV19 with TRBJ2-5, with 9 bases matching TRBD2. Germline CDR1 is LNHDA and CDR2 is SQIVND (reference sequence). Losses at the gene ends were 6 bases for V and 5 bases for J; bases not matched to a gene: 7. This CDR3 is built from 14 residues. The CDR3 spells CASRAGGSTETQYF. The CDR3 region has the DNA TGTGCCAGTAGAGCGGGGGGTTCCACGGAGACCCAGTACTTC.

The V gene is TRBV10-3, the J gene TRBJ1-2, with 7 nucleotides matching TRBD1. Trimming removed 3 bases from V and 2 bases from J; junction bases left unmatched: 9. The CDR3 extends over 16 amino acids. Germline V CDR1 and CDR2: ENHRY, SYGVKD. CDR3 in DNA: TGTGCCATCAGTGATCGTACAGGGGTAGCGAACTATGGCTACACCTTC. Its protein is CAISDRTGVANYGYTF.

This chain uses TRBV3-1 (or the pseudogene TRBV3-2) with TRBJ1-1, with a weak D call TRBD1 (5 bases). V was clipped by 2 bases and J by 4 bases, with 11 bases between them. Looked up from germline, CDR1 is LGHDT and CDR2 is YNNKEL (reference sequence). CDR3 length: 14 residues. The CDR3 sequence: CASSQQGGGTEAFF. DNA of the CDR3: TGTGCCAGCAGCCAACAGGGCGGGGGCACTGAAGCTTTCTTT.

The chain combines TRBV2 with TRBJ2-6; D is uncertain. CDR1 and CDR2 (germline): SNHLY, FYNNEI. The CDR3 totals 14 residues. V lost 8 bases and J 4 bases, leaving 12 bases between the germline ends. The CDR3 DNA follows: TGTGCCAGCGTTTGGGCTCTGGGGGCCAACGTCCTGACTTTC. Its translation: CASVWALGANVLTF.

The chain combines TRBV5-5 with TRBJ2-3; the D gene is possibly TRBD1 (5 bases). From germline, CDR1 is SGHKS and CDR2 YYEKEE (reference sequence). The CDR3 length is 13 residues. The germline V and J ends were trimmed by 4 bases and 3 bases, with 9 bases remaining between them. DNA for the CDR3: TGTGCCAGCAGCCCGCCAGGGACAGATACGCAGTATTTT. Translation gives CASSPPGTDTQYF.

The CDR3 here is CASSQHTDTQYF. In nucleotides, the CDR3 is TGTGCCAGCAGTCAACACACAGATACGCAGTATTTT. The chain combines TRBV6-2 or TRBV6-3 with TRBJ2-3; D is unclear. This CDR3 is built from 12 residues. The V end lost 5 bases, the J end lost 2 bases, and 5 bases lay between the germline ends. Germline V gene lookup returns CDR1 MNHEY and CDR2 SVGEGT.

In its sample, this clone was seen a few times. The chain carries TRBV27 and TRBJ1-5; TRBD1 is a possible D gene (6 bases). Germline V lookup: CDR1 MNHEY, CDR2 SMNVEV (reference sequence). The CDR3 loop spans 15 amino acids. Trimming pared 6 bases from V and 0 bases from J, leaving 12 bases between. The CDR3 here is CASRGAGYSNQPQHF. The CDR3 DNA sequence: TGTGCCAGCAGGGGGGCAGGTTATAGCAATCAGCCCCAGCATTTT.

V usage is TRBV6-2 or TRBV6-3 and J usage is TRBJ1-5; weak D call: TRBD1 (5 bases). The germline gives CDR1 MNHEY, CDR2 SVGEGT. The CDR3 extends over 15 amino acids. Trimming cost V 2 bases and J 5 bases, with 13 bases left between them. The CDR3 DNA reads TGTGCCAGCAGTTACGGCGGGGGTGGAGATCAGCCCCAGCATTTT. Translating it yields CASSYGGGGDQPQHF.

The J gene is TRBJ1-2, the V gene TRBV6-5; 9 positions match TRBD1. With V trimmed by 6 bases and J by 8 bases, 10 bases remained unmatched. This CDR3 is 14 amino acids long. The V gene's germline CDR1 is MNHEY and CDR2 SVGAGI. The CDR3 loop is CASRTYTGGGGYTF. In DNA, the CDR3 is TGTGCCAGCAGGACATACACAGGGGGCGGGGGCTACACCTTC.

V is TRBV5-1 and J is TRBJ2-1, with 10 bases matching TRBD2. This CDR3 is built from 15 residues. Germline V lookup: CDR1 SGHRS, CDR2 YFSETQ. V was clipped by 3 bases and J by 5 bases; unmatched bases: 5. The CDR3 reads CASSSSSGGNNEQFF. The CDR3 nucleotides read TGCGCCAGCAGCTCTTCTAGCGGGGGTAACAATGAGCAGTTCTTC.

This chain links TRBV9 with TRBJ2-7; D call uncertain. Trimming pared 0 bases from V and 2 bases from J, leaving 9 bases between. The CDR3 runs 14 residues. Looked up from germline, CDR1 is SGDLS and CDR2 is YYNGEE. The CDR3 spells CASSVGGSTYEQYF. The CDR3 DNA sequence: TGTGCCAGCAGCGTAGGTGGTAGTACCTACGAGCAGTACTTC.

J is TRBJ1-3 and V is TRBV18; D may be TRBD1 (5 bases). Germline CDR1 KGHSH, CDR2 LQKENI. Trimming took 2 bases from V and 6 from J, leaving 17 bases between them. The CDR3 covers 16 residues. CDR3 sequence: CASSPREGIGVNTIYF. The DNA for the CDR3 is TGTGCCAGCTCACCAAGGGAGGGGATCGGAGTAAACACCATATATTTT.

This sequence joins TRBV6-5 and TRBJ2-3; D possibly corresponds to TRBD1 (5 bases). The V end was cut by 5 bases, the J end by 2 bases, with 11 bases between. The V gene's germline CDR1 is MNHEY and CDR2 SVGAGI. The CDR3 runs 14 residues. The CDR3 DNA reads TGTGCCAGCAGTATGACAGCGTCCACAGATACGCAGTATTTT. Protein: CASSMTASTDTQYF.

This rearrangement joins TRBV6-2 or TRBV6-3 to TRBJ1-1; D may be TRBD1 (6 bases). CDR1 MNHEY and CDR2 SVGEGT come from the germline V gene. This CDR3 spans 13 amino acids. V lost 8 bases to trimming and J lost 10 bases, with 20 bases between them. CDR3 sequence reads: CASGPQGTDLAFF. The CDR3 region has the DNA TGTGCCAGCGGCCCGCAGGGGACGGATTTAGCTTTCTTT.

The chain recombines TRBV6-5 with TRBJ2-1, with D possibly matching TRBD2 (5 bases). Trimming stripped 6 bases from V and 11 bases from J, with 11 bases between. CDR1 and CDR2 (germline): MNHEY, SVGAGI. The CDR3 contains 11 residues. Here the CDR3 reads CASRWGVKQFF. CDR3 DNA: TGTGCCAGCAGATGGGGAGTGAAGCAGTTCTTC.

The chain carries TRBV5-1 and TRBJ2-5; TRBD2 agrees at 13 bases. Trimming removed 4 bases from V and 12 bases from J; junction bases left unmatched: 9. The CDR3 has 14 residues. The germline V gene encodes CDR1 SGHRS and CDR2 YFSETQ. For the CDR3, the DNA is TGCGCCAGCAGCGACGGACTAGCGGGGGCCCCCAAGTACTTC. This codes for CASSDGLAGAPKYF.